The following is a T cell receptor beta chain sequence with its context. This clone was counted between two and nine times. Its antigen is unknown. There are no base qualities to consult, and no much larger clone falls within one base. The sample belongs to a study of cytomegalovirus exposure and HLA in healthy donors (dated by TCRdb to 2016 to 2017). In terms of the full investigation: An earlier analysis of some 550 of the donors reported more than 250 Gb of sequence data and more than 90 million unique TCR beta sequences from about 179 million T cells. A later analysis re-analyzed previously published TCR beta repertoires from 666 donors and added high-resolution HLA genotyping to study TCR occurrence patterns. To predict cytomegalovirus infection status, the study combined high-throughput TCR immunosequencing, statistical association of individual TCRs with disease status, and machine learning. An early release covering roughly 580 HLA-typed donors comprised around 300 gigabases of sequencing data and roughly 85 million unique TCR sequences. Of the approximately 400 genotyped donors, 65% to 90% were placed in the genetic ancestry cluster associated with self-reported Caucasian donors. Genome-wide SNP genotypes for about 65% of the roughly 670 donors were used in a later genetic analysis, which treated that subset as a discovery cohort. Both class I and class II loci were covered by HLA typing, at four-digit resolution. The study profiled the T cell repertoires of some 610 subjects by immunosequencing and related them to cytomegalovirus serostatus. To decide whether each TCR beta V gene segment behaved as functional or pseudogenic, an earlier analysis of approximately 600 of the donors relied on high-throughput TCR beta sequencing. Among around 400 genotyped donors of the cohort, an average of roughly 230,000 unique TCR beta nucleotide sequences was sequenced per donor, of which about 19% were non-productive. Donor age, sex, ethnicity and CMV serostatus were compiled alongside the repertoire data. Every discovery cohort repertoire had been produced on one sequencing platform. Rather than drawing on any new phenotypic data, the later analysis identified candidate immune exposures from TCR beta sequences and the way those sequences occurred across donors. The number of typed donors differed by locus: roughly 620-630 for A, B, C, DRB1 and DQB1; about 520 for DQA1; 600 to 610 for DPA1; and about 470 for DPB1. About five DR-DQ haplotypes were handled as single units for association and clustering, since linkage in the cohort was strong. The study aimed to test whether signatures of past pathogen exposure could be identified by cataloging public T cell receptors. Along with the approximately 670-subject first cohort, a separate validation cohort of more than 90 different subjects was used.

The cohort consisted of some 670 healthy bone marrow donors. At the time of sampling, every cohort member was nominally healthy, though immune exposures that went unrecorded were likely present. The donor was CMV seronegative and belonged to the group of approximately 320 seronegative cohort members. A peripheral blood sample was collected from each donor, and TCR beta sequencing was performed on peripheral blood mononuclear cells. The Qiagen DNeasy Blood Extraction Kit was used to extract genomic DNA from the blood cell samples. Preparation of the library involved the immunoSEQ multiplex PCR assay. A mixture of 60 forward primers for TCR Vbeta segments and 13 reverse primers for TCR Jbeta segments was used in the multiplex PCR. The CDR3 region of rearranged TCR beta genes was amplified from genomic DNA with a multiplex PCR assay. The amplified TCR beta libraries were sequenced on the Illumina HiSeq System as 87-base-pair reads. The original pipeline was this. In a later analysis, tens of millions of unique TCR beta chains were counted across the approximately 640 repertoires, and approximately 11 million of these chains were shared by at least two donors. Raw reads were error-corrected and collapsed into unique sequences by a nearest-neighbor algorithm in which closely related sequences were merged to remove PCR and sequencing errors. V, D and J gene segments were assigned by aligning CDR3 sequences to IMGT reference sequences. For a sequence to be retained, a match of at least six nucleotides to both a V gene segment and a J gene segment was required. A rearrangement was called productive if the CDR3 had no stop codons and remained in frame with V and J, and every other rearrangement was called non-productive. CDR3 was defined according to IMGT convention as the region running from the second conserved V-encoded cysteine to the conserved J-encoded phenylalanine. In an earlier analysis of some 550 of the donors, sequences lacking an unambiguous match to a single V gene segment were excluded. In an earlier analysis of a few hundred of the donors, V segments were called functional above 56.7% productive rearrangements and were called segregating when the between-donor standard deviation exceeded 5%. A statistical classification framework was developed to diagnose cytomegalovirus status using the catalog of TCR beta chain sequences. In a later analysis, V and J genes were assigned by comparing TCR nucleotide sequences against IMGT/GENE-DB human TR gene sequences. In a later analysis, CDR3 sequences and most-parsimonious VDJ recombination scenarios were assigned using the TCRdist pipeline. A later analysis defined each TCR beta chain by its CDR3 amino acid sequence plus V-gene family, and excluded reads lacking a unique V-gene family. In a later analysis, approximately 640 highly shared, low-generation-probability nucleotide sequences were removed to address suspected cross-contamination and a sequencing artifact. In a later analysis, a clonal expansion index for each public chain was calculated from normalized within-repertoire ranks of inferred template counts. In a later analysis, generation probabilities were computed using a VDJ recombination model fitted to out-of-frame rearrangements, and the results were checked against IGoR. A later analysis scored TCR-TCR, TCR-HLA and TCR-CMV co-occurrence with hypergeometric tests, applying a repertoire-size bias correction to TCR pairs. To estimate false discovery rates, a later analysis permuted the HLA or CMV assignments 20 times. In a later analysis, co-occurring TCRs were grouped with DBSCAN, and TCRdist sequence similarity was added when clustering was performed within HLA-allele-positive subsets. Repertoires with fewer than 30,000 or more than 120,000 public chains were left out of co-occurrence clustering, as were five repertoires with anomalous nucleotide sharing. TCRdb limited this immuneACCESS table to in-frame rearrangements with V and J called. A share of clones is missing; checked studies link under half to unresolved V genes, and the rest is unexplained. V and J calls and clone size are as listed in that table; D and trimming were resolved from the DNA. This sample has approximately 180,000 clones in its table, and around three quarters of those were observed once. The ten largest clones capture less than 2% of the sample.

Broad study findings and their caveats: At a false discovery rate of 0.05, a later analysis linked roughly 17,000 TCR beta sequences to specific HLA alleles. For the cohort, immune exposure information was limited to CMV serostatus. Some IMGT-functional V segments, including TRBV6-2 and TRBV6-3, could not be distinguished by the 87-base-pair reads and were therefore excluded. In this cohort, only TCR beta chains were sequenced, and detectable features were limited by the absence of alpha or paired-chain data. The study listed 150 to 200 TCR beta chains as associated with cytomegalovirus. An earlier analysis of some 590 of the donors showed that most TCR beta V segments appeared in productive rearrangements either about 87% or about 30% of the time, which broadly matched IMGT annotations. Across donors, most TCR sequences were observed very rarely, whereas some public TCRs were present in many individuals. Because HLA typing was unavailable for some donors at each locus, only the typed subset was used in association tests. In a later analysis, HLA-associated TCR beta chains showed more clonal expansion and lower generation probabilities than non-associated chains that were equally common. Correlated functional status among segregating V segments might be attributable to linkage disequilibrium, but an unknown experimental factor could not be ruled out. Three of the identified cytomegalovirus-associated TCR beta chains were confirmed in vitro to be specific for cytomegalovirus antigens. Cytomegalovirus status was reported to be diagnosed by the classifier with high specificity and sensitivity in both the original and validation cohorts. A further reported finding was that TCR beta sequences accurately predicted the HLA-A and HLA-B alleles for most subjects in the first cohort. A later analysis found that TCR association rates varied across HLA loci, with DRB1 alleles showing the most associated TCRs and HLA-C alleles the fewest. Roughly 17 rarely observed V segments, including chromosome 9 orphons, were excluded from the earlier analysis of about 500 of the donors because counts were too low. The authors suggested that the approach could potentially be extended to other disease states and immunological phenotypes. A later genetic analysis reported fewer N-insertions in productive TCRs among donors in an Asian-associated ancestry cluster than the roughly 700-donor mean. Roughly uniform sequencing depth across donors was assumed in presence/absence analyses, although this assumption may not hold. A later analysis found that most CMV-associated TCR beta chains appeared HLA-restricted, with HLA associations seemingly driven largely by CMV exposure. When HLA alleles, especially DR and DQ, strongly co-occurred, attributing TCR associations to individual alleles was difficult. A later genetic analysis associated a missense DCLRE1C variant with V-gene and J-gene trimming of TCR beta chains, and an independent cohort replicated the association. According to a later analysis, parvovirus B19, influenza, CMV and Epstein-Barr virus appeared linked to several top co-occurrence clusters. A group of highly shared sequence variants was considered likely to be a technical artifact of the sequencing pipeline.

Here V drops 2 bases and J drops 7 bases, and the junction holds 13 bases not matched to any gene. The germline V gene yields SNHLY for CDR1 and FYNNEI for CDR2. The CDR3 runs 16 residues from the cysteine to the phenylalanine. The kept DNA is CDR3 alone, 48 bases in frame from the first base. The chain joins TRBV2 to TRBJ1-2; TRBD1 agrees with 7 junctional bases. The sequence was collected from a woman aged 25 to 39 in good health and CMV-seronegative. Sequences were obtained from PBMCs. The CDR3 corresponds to CASSEQGGRLPSGYTF. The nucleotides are TGTGCCAGCAGTGAACAGGGGGGAAGGCTTCCTAGTGGCTACACCTTC.